This entry lists 25 T cell receptor beta chains sequenced from one sample in a study of blood T cell repertoires in COVID-19. Only in-frame clones appear in the TCRdb table, and some are missing; sequencing was by immunoSEQ multiplex PCR. The sample holds approximately 180,000 clones, 70% to 90% seen once. The specimen was peripheral blood. The receptors derive from a man in his 60s with acute or convalescent COVID-19.

The CDR3 loop reads CASSLARNYEQYF. CDR3 bases: TGTGCCAGCAGTTTAGCCAGGAACTACGAGCAGTACTTC. The rearrangement joins TRBV12-3 or TRBV12-4 to TRBJ2-7; D gene uncertain. This CDR3 has 13 amino acids. V was trimmed by 0 bases and J by 3 bases, leaving 6 bases between them.

This clone has a handful of counts. The V and J genes are TRBV3-1 (or the pseudogene TRBV3-2) and TRBJ2-3; the D gene is possibly TRBD2 (6 bases). The germline CDR1 and CDR2 sequences are LGHDT and YNNKEL (reference sequence). V shed 0 bases and J shed 8 bases, with 18 bases lying between them. The CDR3 contains 16 residues. The CDR3 spells CASSQEGGATGRTQYF. CDR3 DNA sequence: TGTGCCAGCAGCCAAGAGGGAGGAGCCACCGGTCGTACGCAGTATTTT.

The chain uses TRBV4-3 and TRBJ2-3; 11 bases map to TRBD2. Trimming removed 4 bases from V and 4 bases from J; junction bases left unmatched: 7. The CDR3 consists of 16 residues. Germline values: CDR1 LGHNA, CDR2 YSLEER. The CDR3 region is CASSPRLAGRADTQYF. DNA for the CDR3: TGCGCCAGCAGCCCCCGACTAGCGGGGAGGGCAGATACGCAGTATTTT.

The J gene is TRBJ2-7, the V gene TRBV6-5, with a weak D call TRBD2 (5 bases). V lost 6 bases and J 4 bases, leaving 16 bases between the germline ends. Germline lookup yields CDR1 MNHEY and CDR2 SVGAGI. The length of the CDR3 is 14 residues. The CDR3 DNA is TGTGCCAGCAGCTGGACTGAGCGAAGGTACGAGCAGTACTTC. It is translated as CASSWTERRYEQYF.

This rearrangement joins TRBV5-1 to TRBJ2-3; 8 positions match TRBD2. The CDR3 consists of 16 residues. After removal of 0 bases from V and 1 base from J, the junction contained 4 bases not matched to a gene. Per germline, CDR1 SGHRS and CDR2 YFSETQ. DNA of the CDR3: TGCGCCAGCAGCTTGGAGGGGACTAGTGGCACAGATACGCAGTATTTT. Residues: CASSLEGTSGTDTQYF.

This chain joins TRBV7-2 and TRBJ2-1; the D gene is possibly TRBD1 (5 bases). CDR1 is SGHTA, CDR2 FQGNSA, per germline. V lost 3 bases to trimming and J lost 4 bases, with 16 bases between them. The CDR3 extends over 16 amino acids. CDR3 protein: CASSFRRTGPYNEQFF. The CDR3 DNA is TGTGCCAGCAGCTTCAGGCGTACAGGCCCTTACAATGAGCAGTTCTTC.

DNA for the CDR3: TGTGCCAGTAGGACGGACAGGGCAATGAACACTGAAGCTTTCTTT. Protein product: CASRTDRAMNTEAFF. The rearrangement links TRBV19 to TRBJ1-1; 8 nucleotides line up with TRBD1. V gave up 6 bases and J gave up 0 bases; unmatched junction bases: 6. The CDR3 extends over 15 amino acids. Germline CDR1 is LNHDA and CDR2 is SQIVND (reference sequence).

V usage is TRBV7-9 and J usage is TRBJ1-4; 7 bases fit TRBD1. Per germline, CDR1 SEHNR and CDR2 FQNEAQ (reference sequence). Losses at the gene ends were 5 bases for V and 4 bases for J; bases not matched to a gene: 7. The CDR3 loop spans 15 amino acids. The CDR3 here is CASSPPGQINEKLFF. The CDR3 nucleotides are TGTGCCAGCAGCCCACCGGGACAGATTAATGAAAAACTGTTTTTT.

The chain employs TRBV28 and TRBJ1-2; D gene ambiguous. The CDR3 consists of 10 residues. CDR1 is MDHEN and CDR2 is SYDVKM in the germline V gene. V gave up 4 bases and J gave up 8 bases, with 5 bases separating them. CDR3 nucleotide sequence: TGTGCCAGCAGTTCGGTGGGCTACACCTTC. It encodes CASSSVGYTF.

The rearrangement links TRBV27 to TRBJ1-4; no definite D call. The V end lost 2 bases, the J end lost 10 bases, and 14 bases lay between the germline ends. Per germline, CDR1 MNHEY and CDR2 SMNVEV (reference sequence). The CDR3 length is 14 residues. This CDR3 reads CASSLRGFKGKLFF. CDR3 bases: TGTGCCAGCAGTTTAAGAGGGTTTAAAGGAAAACTGTTTTTT.

This sequence joins TRBV5-1 and TRBJ2-3; 12 positions match TRBD2. The CDR3 extends over 20 amino acids. V lost 4 bases to trimming and J lost 3 bases; unmatched junction nucleotides: 18. Looked up from germline, CDR1 is SGHRS and CDR2 is YFSETQ. CDR3 bases: TGCGCCAGCAGCCCTGGACAGGGGACTCTTCTAGCGGGAGGGACAGATACGCAGTATTTT. Translation: CASSPGQGTLLAGGTDTQYF.

This rearrangement joins TRBV5-1 to TRBJ2-3; possibly TRBD1 for D (5 bases). The CDR3 is 14 amino acids. Germline lookup yields CDR1 SGHRS and CDR2 YFSETQ. Trimming took 4 bases from V and 5 from J, leaving 14 bases between them. The CDR3 is CASSPPRGRDTQYF. The CDR3 nucleotides are TGCGCCAGCAGCCCTCCTAGGGGTAGAGATACGCAGTATTTT.

The table lists this clone with a few counts. This chain joins TRBV7-9 and TRBJ1-6; 8 bases line up with TRBD1. Trimming took 2 bases from V and 8 from J; bases not matched to a gene: 5. CDR3 size: 15 residues. CDR1 is SEHNR and CDR2 is FQNEAQ in the germline V gene (reference sequence). The CDR3, as DNA: TGTGCCAGCAGCTTATTTGGACAGGGAGATTCACCCCTCCACTTT. The encoded protein is CASSLFGQGDSPLHF.

The chain joins TRBV24-1 to TRBJ1-5; D remains ambiguous. This CDR3 has 11 amino acids. Deletions cut 9 bases from V and 5 bases from J, with 7 bases between. Germline V CDR1 and CDR2: KGHDR, SFDVKD. The CDR3 loop reads CATGTDQPQHF. DNA for the CDR3: TGTGCCACCGGAACAGATCAGCCCCAGCATTTT.

This sequence joins TRBV19 and TRBJ1-5; 9 nucleotides line up with TRBD1. Trimming cost V 7 bases and J 2 bases; bases outside gene matches: 9. The CDR3 is made up of 16 amino acids. The germline V gene encodes CDR1 LNHDA and CDR2 SQIVND (reference sequence). The CDR3 is CASNSPGQGGNQPQHF. The CDR3 coding sequence is TGTGCCAGTAATTCACCGGGACAGGGAGGCAATCAGCCCCAGCATTTT.

The genes are TRBV12-2 and TRBJ2-6; TRBD2 is the table's D call and was not checked against the DNA. TRBV12-2 is a known pseudogene. The CDR3 extends over 16 amino acids. CDR3 coding DNA: TGTGCAAGTCCCCCAGGGAGGGGTTCTGGGGCCAACGTCCTGACTTTC. The encoded protein is CASPPGRGSGANVLTF.

J is TRBJ2-1 and V is TRBV19; 9 bases line up with TRBD1. This CDR3 has 19 amino acids. Trimming took 7 bases from V and 7 from J; bases not matched to a gene: 23. The germline CDR1 and CDR2 sequences are LNHDA and SQIVND (reference sequence). The CDR3 sequence: CASTLSPGSGTGKGNEQFF. In DNA form, the CDR3 reads TGTGCCAGTACCCTATCGCCCGGGTCCGGGACAGGGAAAGGGAATGAGCAGTTCTTC.

The V and J genes are TRBV5-1 and TRBJ2-6, with a tentative D call TRBD1 (6 bases). Germline V lookup: CDR1 SGHRS, CDR2 YFSETQ. Trimming removed 1 base from V and 1 base from J, with 15 bases in between. CDR3 length: 18 residues. The CDR3 DNA sequence: TGCGCCAGCAGCTTGTATGGGGGCCCGGGATCTGGGGCCAACGTCCTGACTTTC. Protein: CASSLYGGPGSGANVLTF.

Only one count was recorded for this clone. The chain links TRBV11-2 to TRBJ2-7; tentative D call: TRBD2 (5 bases). The V gene lost 4 bases and the J gene lost 3 bases, with 10 bases spanning the gap. CDR3 length equals 13 residues. Germline CDR1 reads SGHAT; CDR2 reads FQNNGV. CDR3: CASSSDFLYEQYF. CDR3 nucleotides: TGTGCCAGCAGCTCGGACTTCCTCTACGAGCAGTACTTC.

The V call is TRBV29-1, the J call TRBJ2-7, with 10 positions matching TRBD1. Germline CDR1 SQVTM, CDR2 ANQGSEA. V shed 5 bases and J 11 bases; nucleotides not matched to a gene: 21. This CDR3 comprises 16 residues. The CDR3 DNA reads TGCAGCGTTCAATCCAGGGGACAGGGGCCCCAGGTGATTGAGTACTTC. Its translation: CSVQSRGQGPQVIEYF.

This chain joins TRBV7-8 and TRBJ1-2; tentatively, D is TRBD1 (5 bases). V was pared by 5 bases and J by 0 bases, with 16 bases between. Germline V gene lookup returns CDR1 SGHVS and CDR2 FQNEAQ. The length of the CDR3 is 16 residues. CDR3 loop: CASSITLDRANYGYTF. CDR3 nucleotide sequence: TGTGCCAGCAGCATCACGCTCGACAGAGCTAACTATGGCTACACCTTC.

Notes on this clone: In the same sample, other DNA sequences code for this CDR3. The rearrangement links TRBV28 to TRBJ2-3; tentative D call: TRBD2 (6 bases). V lost 5 bases and J lost 0, with 9 bases in between. Germline CDR1 and CDR2: MDHEN and SYDVKM. This CDR3 has 14 residues. CDR3 amino acids: CASSRAGSTDTQYF. CDR3 bases: TGTGCCAGCAGTCGAGCGGGTAGCACAGATACGCAGTATTTT.

The genes are TRBV3-1 (or the pseudogene TRBV3-2) and TRBJ2-7, with a possible D match to TRBD1 (5 bases). Germline-derived CDR1 and CDR2 are LGHDT and YNNKEL (reference sequence). There are 15 residues in the CDR3. Deletions cut 5 bases from V and 7 bases from J, with 21 bases between. CDR3 amino acids: CASSTSGAGLEEQYF. The CDR3 nucleotides read TGTGCCAGCAGCACCTCTGGGGCAGGGTTGGAAGAGCAGTACTTC.

The gene calls are TRBV19 and TRBJ1-1; 9 bases are a match to TRBD1. The CDR3 length is 15 residues. V shed 0 bases, J shed 4 bases, and the junction held 3 bases outside the gene matches. Germline V CDR1 and CDR2: LNHDA, SQIVND (reference sequence). CDR3 residues: CASSIDPGQGTEAFF. CDR3 DNA: TGTGCCAGTAGTATAGATCCGGGACAGGGCACTGAAGCTTTCTTT.

This chain uses TRBV6-2 or TRBV6-3 with TRBJ2-5, with D possibly being TRBD1 (5 bases). The CDR3 has 15 residues. Trimming took 0 bases from V and 5 from J, leaving 13 bases between them. The germline V gene encodes CDR1 MNHEY and CDR2 SVGEGT. CDR3 sequence: CASSYSIDSWETQYF. CDR3 sequence (DNA): TGTGCCAGCAGTTACTCGATAGACAGCTGGGAGACCCAGTACTTC.